Listed below are T cell receptor beta chains from one sample, sequenced in a study of OX40 agonist ivuxolimab in advanced cancers. Profiled with immunoSEQ multiplex PCR; TCRdb holds only in-frame clones, not every one. Altogether approximately 74,000 clones are present, 85% to 95% being singletons, with the ten largest covering about 0.32%. The material was CD4+ or CD8+ T cells sorted from blood, obtained in a trial of the OX40 agonist ivuxolimab. The receptors stem from an adult with an advanced solid tumor such as melanoma, head and neck, liver or kidney cancer. CDR3s include the opening cysteine and the closing phenylalanine or tryptophan. Size is omitted from some rows. Given values are once, few, many or a class for expanded clones.

CDR3aa: CASASGTSGGAGDTQYF
abundance: .
j_gene: TRBJ2-3
v_gene: TRBV11-3

CDR3aa: CASSQDRGFGETQYF
abundance: .
j_gene: TRBJ2-5
v_gene: TRBV2

CDR3aa: CAISAEQSYQETQYF
abundance: .
j_gene: TRBJ2-5
v_gene: TRBV10-3

CDR3aa: CASSYSRGTVDEQFF
abundance: .
j_gene: TRBJ2-1
v_gene: TRBV6-5

CDR3aa: CATNQPGHLNSNQPQHF
abundance: .
j_gene: TRBJ1-5
v_gene: TRBV10-3

CDR3aa: CASSQSPTNTGELFF
abundance: .
j_gene: TRBJ2-2
v_gene: TRBV4-3

CDR3aa: CASSLNPSGRRETQYF
abundance: .
j_gene: TRBJ2-5
v_gene: TRBV27

CDR3aa: CASSRFQGANYNEQFF
abundance: .
j_gene: TRBJ2-1
v_gene: TRBV7-6

CDR3aa: CASSYSGGTEAFF
abundance: few
j_gene: TRBJ1-1
v_gene: TRBV6-5

CDR3aa: CASQIGLSYGYTF
abundance: once
j_gene: TRBJ1-2
v_gene: TRBV28

CDR3aa: CASSKGGYTEAFF
abundance: .
j_gene: TRBJ1-1
v_gene: TRBV7-3

CDR3aa: CASSQGGTYNEQFF
abundance: .
j_gene: TRBJ2-1
v_gene: TRBV28

CDR3aa: CASSPSRDSQETQYF
abundance: .
j_gene: TRBJ2-5
v_gene: TRBV18

CDR3aa: CASASLASGRDTQYF
abundance: .
j_gene: TRBJ2-3
v_gene: TRBV27

CDR3aa: CASSAGTSGLPYEQYF
abundance: .
j_gene: TRBJ2-7
v_gene: TRBV19

CDR3aa: CASSPPLLSSYEQYF
abundance: .
j_gene: TRBJ2-7
v_gene: TRBV18

CDR3aa: CASSPLEKAYNEQFF
abundance: .
j_gene: TRBJ2-1
v_gene: TRBV18

CDR3aa: CASSPYTGTYEQYF
abundance: .
j_gene: TRBJ2-7
v_gene: TRBV6-1

CDR3aa: CACQVLAGGTGELFF
abundance: .
j_gene: TRBJ2-2
v_gene: TRBV30

CDR3aa: CASSTRLAGTTSNEQFF
abundance: .
j_gene: TRBJ2-1
v_gene: TRBV7-9

CDR3aa: CASSQEASGRTGELFF
abundance: .
j_gene: TRBJ2-2
v_gene: TRBV4-3

CDR3aa: CASSRDSLNEQFF
abundance: once
j_gene: TRBJ2-1
v_gene: TRBV5-6

CDR3aa: CASTERGTTNYEQYF
abundance: .
j_gene: TRBJ2-7
v_gene: TRBV28

CDR3aa: CASSLLSEKLFF
abundance: .
j_gene: TRBJ1-4
v_gene: TRBV7-2

CDR3aa: CAWSRAGALYNEQFF
abundance: .
j_gene: TRBJ2-1
v_gene: TRBV30

CDR3aa: CATSSLVGPSYEQYF
abundance: .
j_gene: TRBJ2-7
v_gene: TRBV15

CDR3aa: CAISAGVNYGYTF
abundance: .
j_gene: TRBJ1-2
v_gene: TRBV10-3

CDR3aa: CASKLGVSTEAFF
abundance: .
j_gene: TRBJ1-1
v_gene: TRBV27

CDR3aa: CAWSVGDRNTGELFF
abundance: .
j_gene: TRBJ2-2
v_gene: TRBV30

CDR3aa: CASSLETGIEQFF
abundance: .
j_gene: TRBJ2-1
v_gene: TRBV7-6

CDR3aa: CASSYSGGRDLETQYF
abundance: .
j_gene: TRBJ2-5
v_gene: TRBV2

CDR3aa: CASIDPSPGTYEQYF
abundance: .
j_gene: TRBJ2-7
v_gene: TRBV28

CDR3aa: CASSYSGGDSPLHF
abundance: .
j_gene: TRBJ1-6
v_gene: TRBV6-6

CDR3aa: CASSFADGTDTQYF
abundance: .
j_gene: TRBJ2-3
v_gene: TRBV7-8

CDR3aa: CASSLWGTFTSGANVLTF
abundance: once
j_gene: TRBJ2-6
v_gene: TRBV5-1

CDR3aa: CASSGTTGLYTEAFF
abundance: .
j_gene: TRBJ1-1
v_gene: TRBV6-5

CDR3aa: CASSSLLSTRTDTQYF
abundance: .
j_gene: TRBJ2-3
v_gene: TRBV27

CDR3aa: CASSLAGQGAGNTIYF
abundance: .
j_gene: TRBJ1-3
v_gene: TRBV13

CDR3aa: CASSPHSGTGDTGELFF
abundance: .
j_gene: TRBJ2-2
v_gene: TRBV11-3

CDR3aa: CASSILAGVAYNEQFF
abundance: .
j_gene: TRBJ2-1
v_gene: TRBV19

CDR3aa: CASTPSALGYTF
abundance: .
j_gene: TRBJ1-2
v_gene: TRBV11-2

CDR3aa: CASSLVLGPNEQFF
abundance: .
j_gene: TRBJ2-1
v_gene: TRBV5-1